What follows are 6 T cell receptor beta chains derived from one specimen sequenced in a study of T cell repertoires in cytomegalovirus infection (dated by TCRdb to between 2019 and 2020). The listed sequencing device is Illumina HiSeq 1500. TCRdb applied fastp at Q25 and MiXCR to the public reads, then kept only in-frame beta chains. For every CDR3 protein sequence, its rows merge into one entry that carries the most common genes and DNA. This sample gives roughly 730,000 distinct CDR3 sequences in total; around a third of them show up just once. Of the sample, roughly 20% falls within the top ten clones. The treatment or condition label here, explained by the study, means: in vitro stimulation with specific CMV peptide epitopes to enrich CMV-specific T cells. No antigens are known for them. The material sequenced was cultured PBMCs, taken from culture after CMV antigen stimulation. Receptors were obtained from a human donor in good health (CMV status not recorded). Some clones in this sample may be carry-over from other donors' samples.

The CDR3 region has the DNA TGTGCCAGCAGTGGCCGACAGGGCGGTCTAATTCTGAACACTGAAGCTTTCTTT. It yields the protein CASSGRQGGLILNTEAFF. The chain uses TRBV6-5 and TRBJ1-1, with 7 positions matching TRBD1. The V segment lost 5 bases and the J segment 0 bases; nucleotides outside the gene matches: 15. The CDR3 consists of 18 residues. The germline gives CDR1 MNHEY, CDR2 SVGAGI.

This chain uses TRBV2 with TRBJ2-3, with 14 bases matching TRBD2. The CDR3 loop spans 15 amino acids. CDR1 and CDR2 from the germline V gene are SNHLY and FYNNEI. Trimming at V came to 6 bases and at J to 9 bases, leaving 8 bases not matched to a gene. CDR3 sequence: CASSRLAGGAGTQYF. CDR3 coding DNA: TGTGCCAGCAGCCGACTAGCGGGGGGGGCAGGCACGCAGTATTTT. The full variable domain, completed using reference TRBV2 and TRBJ2-3, is EPEVTQTPSHQVTQMGQEVILRCVPISNHLYFYWYRQILGQKVEFLVSFYNNEISEKSEIFDDQFSVERPDGSNFTLKIRSTKLEDSAMYFCASSRLAGGAGTQYFGPGTRLTVL.

This clonotype occurred many times. The rearrangement uses TRBV7-2 and TRBJ1-5, with a tentative D call TRBD1 (5 bases). The V gene's germline CDR1 is SGHTA and CDR2 FQGNSA. V was shortened by 2 bases and J by 7 bases, with 12 bases between the two germline ends. This CDR3 has 14 residues. In nucleotides, the CDR3 is TGTGCCAGCAGCTTATCAGGGAGGAGCCAGCCCCAGCATTTT. This translates into CASSLSGRSQPQHF. Full variable domain (rest looked up from reference TRBV7-2 and TRBJ1-5): GAGVSQSPSNKVTEKGKDVELRCDPISGHTALYWYRQSLGQGLEFLIYFQGNSAPDKSGLPSDRFSAERTGGSVSTLTIQRTQQEDSAVYLCASSLSGRSQPQHFGDGTRLSIL.

V gene TRBV6-2 or TRBV6-3 combines with J gene TRBJ2-3, with D hard to call. The CDR3 is 11 residues long. The ends were cut back, 10 bases at V and 2 bases at J, with 7 bases in the middle. Germline CDR1 and CDR2: MNHEY and SVGEGT. The CDR3 spells CATTLTDTQYF. In DNA, the CDR3 is TGTGCCACTACTCTCACAGATACGCAGTATTTT.

The rearrangement uses TRBV20-1 and TRBJ2-7, with no clear D. Germline lookup yields CDR1 DFQATT and CDR2 SNEGSKA (reference sequence). The V gene lost 5 bases and the J gene lost 1 base, with 9 bases spanning the gap. This CDR3 region has 12 residues. Here the CDR3 reads CSAPDISYEQYF. CDR3 bases: TGCAGTGCTCCTGACATTTCCTACGAGCAGTACTTC.

The J gene is TRBJ2-1, the V gene TRBV20-1; the match to TRBD2 covers 13 bases. Germline V CDR1 and CDR2: DFQATT, SNEGSKA (reference sequence). CDR3 length equals 14 residues. The CDR3 bases are TGCAGCGCGAGGGGACTAGCGGGGTACAATGAGCAGTTCTTC. Translated: CSARGLAGYNEQFF.